One TCR beta chain is described in this entry. How the authors handled the data: Counts of nucleated cells, estimated from reference gene primer amplification, were obtained. Some clones are missing from TCRdb's copy, which holds only in-frame ones; the method was immunoSEQ multiplex PCR. That table furnishes V, J and clone size, whereas the DNA furnished D and trimming. Of approximately 140,000 clones listed, around 88% are singletons. This sample was taken from a study of blood T cell repertoires in COVID-19. Study background: Samples representing acute and convalescent COVID-19 were sourced from the United States, Italy and Spain. PBMCs, B-cell-depleted T cells, or T cells were the source of the cDNA or gDNA that made up the material.

The CDR3 totals 15 residues. Germline CDR1 and CDR2: SGDLS and YYNGEE. The junction had 4 bases not matched to a gene; V was cut back by 4 bases and J by 4 bases. The sample consisted of peripheral blood. This sequence was found in an older woman with acute or convalescent COVID-19. The gene calls are TRBV9 and TRBJ2-2; 10 nucleotides align to TRBD1. Here the CDR3 DNA reads TGTGCCAGCAGCCCTAGGACAGGGGGCACCGGGGAGCTGTTTTTT. Translating gives CASSPRTGGTGELFF.